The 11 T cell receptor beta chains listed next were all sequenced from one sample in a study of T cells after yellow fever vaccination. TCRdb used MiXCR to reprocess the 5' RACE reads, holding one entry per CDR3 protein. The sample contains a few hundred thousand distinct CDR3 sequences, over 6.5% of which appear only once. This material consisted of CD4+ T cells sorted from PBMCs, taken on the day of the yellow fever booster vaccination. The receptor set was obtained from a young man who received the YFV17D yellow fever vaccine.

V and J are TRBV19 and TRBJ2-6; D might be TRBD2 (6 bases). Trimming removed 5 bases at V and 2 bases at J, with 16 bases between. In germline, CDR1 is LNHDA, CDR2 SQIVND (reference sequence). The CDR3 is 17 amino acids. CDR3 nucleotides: TGTGCCAGTAGTTTCCGGGGAGGTGTGGCTGGGGCCAACGTCCTGACTTTC. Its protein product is CASSFRGGVAGANVLTF.

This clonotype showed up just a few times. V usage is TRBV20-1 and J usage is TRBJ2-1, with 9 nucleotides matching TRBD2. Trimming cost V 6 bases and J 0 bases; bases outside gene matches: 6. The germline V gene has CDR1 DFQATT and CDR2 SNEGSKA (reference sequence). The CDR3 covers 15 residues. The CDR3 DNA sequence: TGCAGTGCCTTTCTAGCGGGGAACTCCTACAATGAGCAGTTCTTC. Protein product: CSAFLAGNSYNEQFF.

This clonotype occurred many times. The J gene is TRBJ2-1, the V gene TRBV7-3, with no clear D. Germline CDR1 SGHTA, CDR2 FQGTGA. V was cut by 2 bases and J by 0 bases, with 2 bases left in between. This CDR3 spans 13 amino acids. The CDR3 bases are TGTGCCAGCAGCTTACACTCCTACAATGAGCAGTTCTTC. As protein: CASSLHSYNEQFF.

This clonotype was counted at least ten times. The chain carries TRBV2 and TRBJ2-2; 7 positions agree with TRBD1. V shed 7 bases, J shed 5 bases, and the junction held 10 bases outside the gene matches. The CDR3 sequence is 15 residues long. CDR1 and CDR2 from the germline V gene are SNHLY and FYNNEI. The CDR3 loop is CASTSTGRGTGELFF. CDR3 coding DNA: TGTGCCAGCACTTCGACAGGGCGAGGGACCGGGGAGCTGTTTTTT.

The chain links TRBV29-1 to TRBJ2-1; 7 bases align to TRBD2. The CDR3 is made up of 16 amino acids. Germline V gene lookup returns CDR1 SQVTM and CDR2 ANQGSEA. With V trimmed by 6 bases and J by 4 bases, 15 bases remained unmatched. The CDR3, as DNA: TGCAGCGTGCTAGCATCGGGAGGACCGCCTTACAATGAGCAGTTCTTC. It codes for CSVLASGGPPYNEQFF.

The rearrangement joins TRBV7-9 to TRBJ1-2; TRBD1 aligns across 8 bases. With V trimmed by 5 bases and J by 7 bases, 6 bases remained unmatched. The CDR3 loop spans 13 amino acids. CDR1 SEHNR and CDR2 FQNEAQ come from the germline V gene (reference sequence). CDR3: CASSLPTGVGYTF. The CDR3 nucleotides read TGTGCCAGCAGCCTCCCGACAGGGGTTGGCTACACCTTC.

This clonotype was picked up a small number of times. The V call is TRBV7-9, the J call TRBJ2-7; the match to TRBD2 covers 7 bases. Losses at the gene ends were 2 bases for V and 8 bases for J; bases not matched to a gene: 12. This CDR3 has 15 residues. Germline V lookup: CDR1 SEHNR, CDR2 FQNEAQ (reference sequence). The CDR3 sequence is CASSLRLAEFRQQYF. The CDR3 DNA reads TGTGCCAGCAGCTTAAGACTAGCAGAGTTTCGTCAGCAGTACTTC. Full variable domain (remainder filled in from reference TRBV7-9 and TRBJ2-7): DTGVSQNPRHKITKRGQNVTFRCDPISEHNRLYWYRQTLGQGPEFLTYFQNEAQLEKSRLLSDRFSAERPKGSFSTLEIQRTEQGDSAMYLCASSLRLAEFRQQYFGPGTRLTVT.

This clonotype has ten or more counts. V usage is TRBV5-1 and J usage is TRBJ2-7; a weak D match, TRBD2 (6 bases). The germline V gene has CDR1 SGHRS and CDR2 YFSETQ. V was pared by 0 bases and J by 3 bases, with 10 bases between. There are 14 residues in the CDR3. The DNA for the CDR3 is TGCGCCAGCAGCTTGGACGGGAGTGGCTACGAGCAGTACTTC. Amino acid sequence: CASSLDGSGYEQYF.

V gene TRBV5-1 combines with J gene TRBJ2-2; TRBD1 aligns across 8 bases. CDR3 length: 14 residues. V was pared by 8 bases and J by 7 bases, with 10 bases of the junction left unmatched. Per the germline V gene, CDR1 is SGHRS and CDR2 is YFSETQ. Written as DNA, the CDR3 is TGCGCCAGGGGCGCCAGGGGGCGCTGCGGGGAGCTGTTTTTT. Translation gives CARGARGRCGELFF.

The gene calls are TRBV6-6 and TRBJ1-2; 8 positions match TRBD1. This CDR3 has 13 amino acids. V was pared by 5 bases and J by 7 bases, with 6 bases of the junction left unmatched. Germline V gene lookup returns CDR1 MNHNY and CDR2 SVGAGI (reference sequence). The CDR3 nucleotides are TGTGCCAGCAGTCGGACAGGGTGGATTGGCTACACCTTC. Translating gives CASSRTGWIGYTF.

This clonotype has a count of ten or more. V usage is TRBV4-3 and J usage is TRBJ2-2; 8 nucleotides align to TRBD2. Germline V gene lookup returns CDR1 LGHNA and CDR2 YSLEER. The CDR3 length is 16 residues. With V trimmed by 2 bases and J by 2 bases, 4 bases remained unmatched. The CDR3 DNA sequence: TGCGCCAGCAGCCAAACAAGCGGGAGTAACACCGGGGAGCTGTTTTTT. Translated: CASSQTSGSNTGELFF.